The 8 T cell receptor beta chains below were found in one sample sequenced in a study of blood T cell repertoires in COVID-19. Repertoires were generated with immunoSEQ multiplex PCR, while TCRdb's copy carries only in-frame clones and drops some. Among over 150,000 clones, over 70% were seen once, and the ten largest hold around 10%. The sequenced sample consisted of peripheral blood. The receptors were gathered from a woman older than 75 with active or convalescent COVID-19.

The rearrangement links TRBV10-2 to TRBJ2-1; D is uncertain. This CDR3 spans 14 amino acids. The V end lost 3 bases, the J end lost 7 bases, and 13 bases lay between the germline ends. Germline CDR1 is WSHSY and CDR2 is SAAADI. The CDR3, as DNA: TGCGCCAGCAGTGATTTATCCGAGTGGAATGAGCAGTTCTTC. It translates to CASSDLSEWNEQFF.

As DNA, the CDR3 is TGTGCCAGCAGCCCCCGGGGGGCCTACAATGAGCAGTTCTTC. It yields the protein CASSPRGAYNEQFF. The chain is built from TRBV7-2 and TRBJ2-1, with TRBD2 matching 7 bases. Per the germline V gene, CDR1 is SGHTA and CDR2 is FQGNSA. The CDR3 sequence is 14 residues long. The J segment lost 2 bases and the V segment lost 5 bases, leaving 3 bases of the junction unmatched.

The chain recombines TRBV28 with TRBJ1-5; the match to TRBD1 covers 8 bases. The CDR3 sequence is 13 residues long. The J segment lost 5 bases and the V segment lost 10 bases, leaving 7 bases of the junction unmatched. Germline CDR1 and CDR2: MDHEN and SYDVKM. The CDR3 loop reads CAIRRGPDQPQHF. In nucleotides, the CDR3 is TGTGCCATCCGCAGGGGGCCTGATCAGCCCCAGCATTTT.

The gene calls are TRBV19 and TRBJ1-1; perhaps TRBD1 as D (5 bases). V lost 7 bases and J lost 7, with 19 bases in between. CDR1 and CDR2 from the germline V gene are LNHDA and SQIVND (reference sequence). This CDR3 is 14 amino acids long. CDR3 coding DNA: TGTGCCAGTAACCACGTGGGGGGAGGTATTGAAGCTTTCTTT. Translation: CASNHVGGGIEAFF.

V usage is TRBV25-1 and J usage is TRBJ2-7; tentative D call: TRBD1 (6 bases). The germline V gene encodes CDR1 MGHDK and CDR2 SYGVNS. CDR3 length: 11 amino acids. V was cut by 7 bases and J by 10 bases, with 14 bases left in between. CDR3 sequence (DNA): TGTGCCAGCATGGACAGACTTTTCCAGTACTTC. It specifies CASMDRLFQYF.

The CDR3 here is CSVSLGTGMNTGELFF. The CDR3 DNA is TGCAGCGTTAGCCTGGGGACAGGGATGAACACCGGGGAGCTGTTTTTT. The chain combines TRBV29-1 with TRBJ2-2; TRBD1 matches at 9 bases. CDR1 is SQVTM, CDR2 ANQGSEA, per germline. V lost 5 bases to trimming and J lost 1 base; unmatched junction nucleotides: 8. The CDR3 has 16 residues.

The rearrangement links TRBV7-8 to TRBJ1-3; no clear D. CDR1 and CDR2 from the germline V gene are SGHVS and FQNEAQ. Trimming removed 5 bases at V and 2 bases at J, with 10 bases between. CDR3 length: 14 residues. The CDR3: CASSRGGPGNTIYF. As DNA, the CDR3 is TGTGCCAGCAGCCGAGGAGGTCCTGGAAACACCATATATTTT.

The rearrangement links TRBV6-2 or TRBV6-3 to TRBJ2-1, with D possibly matching TRBD2 (5 bases). Germline V gene data show CDR1 as MNHEY and CDR2 as SVGEGT. This CDR3 comprises 11 residues. Trimming left V 2 bases short and J 12 bases short, with 8 bases between. The CDR3 DNA is TGTGCCAGCAGTTACGCGAGGGTGCAGTTCTTC. Residues: CASSYARVQFF.